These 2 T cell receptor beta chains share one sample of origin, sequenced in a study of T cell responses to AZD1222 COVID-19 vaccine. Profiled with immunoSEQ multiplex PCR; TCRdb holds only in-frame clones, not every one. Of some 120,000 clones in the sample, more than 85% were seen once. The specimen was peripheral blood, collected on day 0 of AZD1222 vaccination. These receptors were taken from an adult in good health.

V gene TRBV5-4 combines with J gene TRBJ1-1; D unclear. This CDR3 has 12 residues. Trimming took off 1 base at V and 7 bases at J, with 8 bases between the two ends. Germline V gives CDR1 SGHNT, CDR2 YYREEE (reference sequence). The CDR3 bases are TGTGCCAGCAGCTTGTGGGCAGATGAAGCTTTCTTT. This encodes CASSLWADEAFF.

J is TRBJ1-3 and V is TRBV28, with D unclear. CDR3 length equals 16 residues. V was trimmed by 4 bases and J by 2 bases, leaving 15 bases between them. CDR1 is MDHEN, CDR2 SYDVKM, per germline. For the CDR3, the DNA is TGTGCCAGCAGTTCACTCTCCCCCGGTGCTGGAAACACCATATATTTT. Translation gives CASSSLSPGAGNTIYF.